This paragraph covers one TCR beta chain sequence. The antigen remains unidentified. Ranging in age from about 6 to 100, the donors were healthy Caucasian individuals from Russia. A sample-barcoded 5' primer and a J-beta primer mix were used in a second PCR of roughly 7 to 11 cycles. TCRdb reprocessed the 5' RACE reads via MiXCR and lists one record per CDR3 protein. The sample contains approximately 800,000 distinct CDR3 sequences, approximately 25% of which appear only once. This CDR3 contains 14 residues. V trimming: 4 bases; J trimming: 6 bases; junction bases outside the gene matches: 6. Germline loops: CDR1 SGDLS, CDR2 YYNGEE. The entry originates in a study of blood T cells in healthy people across ages. Study-level results: Strong correlation was found linking TCR beta diversity to naive T cell percentage.

These data were also reused for a study on T cells of mothers and their children.

This chain joins TRBV9 and TRBJ2-1; 8 nucleotides agree with TRBD2. Input material: blood. This clonotype was obtained from a boy aged 10-17 years in good health. Written as DNA, the CDR3 is TGTGCCAGCAGCCCGGGACTAGGGATCAATGAGCAGTTCTTC. Translation: CASSPGLGINEQFF.